This record covers a single T cell receptor beta chain. As yet, its antigen is unknown. The germline V gene has CDR1 MNHEY and CDR2 SMNVEV (reference sequence). This CDR3 spans 13 amino acids. The junction had 7 bases not matched to a gene; V was cut back by 8 bases and J by 4 bases. This sample stems from a study of T cell responses to AZD1222 COVID-19 vaccine. Study observations and caveats: Of spike-specific TCRs, nearly half reportedly target regions left unmutated in variants. At baseline, just five to seven AZD1222 recipients tested seropositive. The sample set comprised mostly white British donors with more females, and clonal diversity was possibly underestimated. Repertoire sampling was restricted to post-peak T cell response timepoints.

Generated by immunoSEQ multiplex PCR, the TCRdb table keeps only in-frame clones and is missing some. The repertoire has about 110,000 clones, roughly 90% of them found once; the top ten carry 5% to 6%. The source of this sequence is an adult in good health. Source: peripheral blood, taken on day 0 of AZD1222 vaccination. This sequence joins TRBV27 and TRBJ1-2; 7 nucleotides align to TRBD1. CDR3 protein: CASGGTATYGYTF. DNA of the CDR3: TGTGCCAGCGGGGGGACAGCGACCTATGGCTACACCTTC.